The source of this TCR beta chain is a study of blood T cell repertoires in COVID-19. At the level of the study: The United States, Italy and Spain were the sources of the acute and convalescent COVID-19 samples. PBMCs, B-cell-depleted T cells, or T cells were the source of the cDNA or gDNA that made up the material.

This CDR3 is 15 amino acids long. The germline CDR1 and CDR2 sequences are LGHDT and YNNKEL (reference sequence). The junction had 6 bases not matched to a gene; V was cut back by 1 base and J by 4 bases. Per the study methods: Cell counts per sample came from amplifying reference gene primers. Produced via immunoSEQ multiplex PCR; TCRdb's table is partial and in-frame only. Clonal size and the V and J genes are those of that table, whereas D and trimming came from the DNA. This sample has 45,000 to 55,000 clones, with around four fifths found just once. This rearrangement joins TRBV3-1 (or the pseudogene TRBV3-2) to TRBJ2-7; 8 nucleotides match TRBD2. Sequences were obtained from peripheral blood. The origin of this receptor is a human donor in a cohort sampled during active COVID-19. As DNA, the CDR3 is TGTGCCAGCAGCCAAGCGGCGGGGGGTGAGTACGAGCAGTACTTC. Its protein product is CASSQAAGGEYEQYF.